This T cell receptor (beta chain) was retrieved from a study of vaccination effects on CD4 cells after COVID-19. Across the study: With approximately 9.6 ug/ml peptides and about 9.2 IU/ml IL-2, a few million PBMC per well were cultured.

Having been cultured for around ten days, the cells underwent CD4+ T cell isolation. Study outcomes and limitations: Cross-reactivity toward common cold coronaviruses was confined to only 1 of 255 vaccine-induced clones in healthy vaccinees.

This clone appeared a single time. Antigen unknown. Method: immunoSEQ multiplex PCR; TCRdb's copy keeps in-frame clones and lacks some. The sample gives tens of thousands of clones, 65% to 80% of which show up once; 9.5% to 11% is in the top ten. Source: CD4+ T cells from PBMCs cultured without peptide, taken before COVID-19 vaccination. The clonotype originates from a human donor who received a COVID-19 vaccine.

CDR3 coding DNA: TGTGCCGGAGGGGGCCGGGGGGAGAATTCACCCCTCCACTTT. Protein sequence: CAGGGRGENSPLHF. The rearrangement links TRBV5-5 to TRBJ1-6; TRBD1 matches 7 bases. The CDR3 covers 14 residues. CDR1 is SGHKS and CDR2 is YYEKEE in the germline V gene (reference sequence). The V segment lost 10 bases and the J segment 7 bases; nucleotides outside the gene matches: 11.